One sample yielded the 14 T cell receptor beta chains listed below, sequenced in a study of PD-L1 blockade in urothelial cancer. Measured with immunoSEQ multiplex PCR; TCRdb has only the in-frame clones, and not every one. Altogether approximately 20,000 clones are present, almost 90% being singletons, with the ten largest covering about 16%. Sequences were derived from PBMCs, sampled around atezolizumab (anti-PD-L1) treatment. These receptors all come from an older woman with urothelial cancer.

The chain has TRBV10-3 and TRBJ1-6; weak D call: TRBD1 (6 bases). This CDR3 has 15 residues. Looked up from germline, CDR1 is ENHRY and CDR2 is SYGVKD. Trimming took 6 bases from V and 1 from J, leaving 10 bases between them. CDR3 bases: TGTGCCATCAGCCCAGGGGAATCCTATAATTCACCCCTCCACTTT. It yields the protein CAISPGESYNSPLHF.

A few counts support this clone. V and J are TRBV6-4 and TRBJ2-1; 7 nucleotides match TRBD2. The CDR3 loop spans 15 amino acids. Germline-derived CDR1 and CDR2 are MRHNA and SNTAGT. V dropped 4 bases and J dropped 5; count of bases not matched to a gene: 8. The CDR3 DNA sequence: TGTGCCAGCAGTGGTTACCAGCGGGGAAACAATGAGCAGTTCTTC. It yields the protein CASSGYQRGNNEQFF.

The CDR3 here is CASRTGDRLMNNEQFF. CDR3 sequence (DNA): TGTGCCAGCAGGACCGGGGACAGACTCATGAACAATGAGCAGTTCTTC. This rearrangement joins TRBV27 to TRBJ2-1; 7 nucleotides line up with TRBD1. The germline gives CDR1 MNHEY, CDR2 SMNVEV (reference sequence). The CDR3 extends over 16 amino acids. The J segment lost 5 bases and the V segment lost 6 bases, leaving 13 bases of the junction unmatched.

The J gene is TRBJ1-2, the V gene TRBV6-6; TRBD1 agrees at 10 bases. J lost 6 bases, V lost 7 bases, and 8 bases had no gene match. Germline lookup yields CDR1 MNHNY and CDR2 SVGAGI (reference sequence). This CDR3 region has 14 residues. The CDR3 DNA reads as TGTGCCAGCACCCCGGGACAGGGGACCCATGGCTACACCTTC. Protein: CASTPGQGTHGYTF.

The rearrangement uses TRBV5-1 and TRBJ1-2; no clear D gene. The germline V gene encodes CDR1 SGHRS and CDR2 YFSETQ. CDR3 length: 14 amino acids. V dropped 0 bases and J dropped 0 bases, with 6 bases sitting between them. For the CDR3, the DNA is TGCGCCAGCAGCTTGGACCCAGCTAACTATGGCTACACCTTC. Its protein product is CASSLDPANYGYTF.

The chain uses TRBV7-9 and TRBJ2-6; no clear D. The CDR3 length is 15 residues. Germline V gene lookup returns CDR1 SEHNR and CDR2 FQNEAQ (reference sequence). Trimming pared 3 bases from V and 0 bases from J, leaving 6 bases between. The CDR3 spells CASSLIGSGANVLTF. CDR3 sequence (DNA): TGTGCCAGCAGCTTGATCGGCTCTGGGGCCAACGTCCTGACTTTC.

The rearrangement joins TRBV5-1 to TRBJ2-2, with D possibly matching TRBD1 (8 bases). The CDR3 spans 16 residues. The germline V gene has CDR1 SGHRS and CDR2 YFSETQ. The germline V and J ends were trimmed by 3 bases and 0 bases, with 12 bases remaining between them. The CDR3 nucleotides read TGCGCCAGCAGCTGGACAGGGACTACGAACACCGGGGAGCTGTTTTTT. Residues: CASSWTGTTNTGELFF.

The V call is TRBV7-9, the J call TRBJ2-3; 11 bases match TRBD2. CDR3 size: 18 residues. The germline gives CDR1 SEHNR, CDR2 FQNEAQ (reference sequence). The V segment lost 2 bases and the J segment 5 bases; nucleotides outside the gene matches: 12. The CDR3 bases are TGTGCCAGCAGCTTAAAAGGTCGGCTAGCGGGAGGAGTAGATACGCAGTATTTT. Its protein is CASSLKGRLAGGVDTQYF. Full variable domain (outside the CDR3, taken from reference TRBV7-9 and TRBJ2-3): DTGVSQNPRHKITKRGQNVTFRCDPISEHNRLYWYRQTLGQGPEFLTYFQNEAQLEKSRLLSDRFSAERPKGSFSTLEIQRTEQGDSAMYLCASSLKGRLAGGVDTQYFGPGTRLTVL.

The V gene is TRBV28, the J gene TRBJ2-6, with D hard to call. The V and J ends lost 5 bases and 1 base respectively, with 9 bases between them. Germline V gene data show CDR1 as MDHEN and CDR2 as SYDVKM. The CDR3 runs to 15 residues. The CDR3 spells CASSPFNSGANVLTF. The CDR3 DNA reads TGTGCCAGCAGTCCATTCAATTCTGGGGCCAACGTCCTGACTTTC.

This clone has only a few counts. CDR3 DNA sequence: TGTGCCAGCAGCTACAGGGGGGCCGGGGAGCTGTTTTTT. Protein product: CASSYRGAGELFF. The chain has TRBV7-3 and TRBJ2-2; TRBD1 matches at 8 bases. The V gene end was trimmed by 4 bases and the J gene end by 6 bases; junction bases not matched to a gene: 1. Germline V gives CDR1 SGHTA, CDR2 FQGTGA. This CDR3 region has 13 residues.

The chain employs TRBV19 and TRBJ1-1; D not resolved. Germline CDR1 is LNHDA and CDR2 is SQIVND (reference sequence). This CDR3 region has 11 residues. V gave up 5 bases and J gave up 7 bases, with 8 bases separating them. The CDR3 DNA reads as TGTGCCAGTAGTTATCAGGTTGAAGCTTTCTTT. It is translated as CASSYQVEAFF.

The rearrangement joins TRBV5-4 to TRBJ2-3; TRBD2 agrees at 13 bases. The ends lost 4 bases at V and 4 bases at J; junction bases unmatched: 6. Germline V CDR1 and CDR2: SGHNT, YYREEE (reference sequence). There are 16 residues in the CDR3. The CDR3 protein is CASSRTSGRLADTQYF. Here the CDR3 DNA reads TGTGCCAGCAGCCGGACTAGCGGGAGACTCGCAGATACGCAGTATTTT.

The chain couples TRBV5-5 to TRBJ2-7; TRBD2 matches at 11 bases. Trimming cost V 4 bases and J 2 bases; bases outside gene matches: 11. The CDR3 length is 17 residues. Germline V gene lookup returns CDR1 SGHKS and CDR2 YYEKEE (reference sequence). DNA for the CDR3: TGTGCCAGCAGCCCACGGACTAGCGGGTCCACCACCTACGAGCAGTACTTC. As protein: CASSPRTSGSTTYEQYF.

There are a few counts of this clone. This rearrangement joins TRBV7-9 to TRBJ1-2, with a weak D call TRBD1 (5 bases). Trimming stripped 4 bases from V and 8 bases from J, with 14 bases between. The CDR3 is made up of 13 amino acids. Germline V gene sequence: CDR1 SEHNR, CDR2 FQNEAQ (reference sequence). CDR3: CASSSTRGVGYTF. The CDR3 bases are TGTGCCAGCAGCTCCACCCGGGGGGTAGGCTACACCTTC.